This T cell receptor beta chain was captured in a study of response to subunit inactivated influenza vaccine. MiXCR, run by TCRdb on the RT-PCR reads, gives a single entry per CDR3 protein. This table has about 540,000 distinct CDR3 sequences, about 14% appearing once. Findings and caveats of the study: Authors proposed each seasonal influenza vaccination draws in few new T cells.

In the case of this clonotype: Its antigen remains unidentified.

The sample in question was PBMCs from blood, obtained about 11 days after vaccination. The clonotype originates from a middle-aged man who received an inactivated influenza vaccine.

The CDR3 nucleotides read TGTGCCAGCAGATTCACAGGGACGACCACTGAAGCTTTCTTT. It specifies CASRFTGTTTEAFF. The chain uses TRBV28 and TRBJ1-1, with D maybe TRBD1 (6 bases). Germline V gene data show CDR1 as MDHEN and CDR2 as SYDVKM. V was shortened by 6 bases and J by 4 bases, with 15 bases between the two germline ends. The CDR3 has 14 amino acids.